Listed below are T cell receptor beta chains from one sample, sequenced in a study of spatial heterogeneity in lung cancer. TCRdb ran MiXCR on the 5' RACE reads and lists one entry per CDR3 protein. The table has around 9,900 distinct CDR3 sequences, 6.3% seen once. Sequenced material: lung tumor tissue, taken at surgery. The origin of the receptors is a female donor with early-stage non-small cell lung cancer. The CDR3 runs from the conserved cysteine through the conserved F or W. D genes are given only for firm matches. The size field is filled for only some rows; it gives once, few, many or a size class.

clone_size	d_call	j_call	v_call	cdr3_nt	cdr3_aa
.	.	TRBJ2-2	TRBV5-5	TGTGCCAGCAGCTTGGAGGTCAGCACCGGGGAGCTGTTTTTT	CASSLEVSTGELFF
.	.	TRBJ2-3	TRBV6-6	TGTGCCAGCAGTTACTCAGGAGCGAGGGGCACAGATACGCAGTATTTT	CASSYSGARGTDTQYF
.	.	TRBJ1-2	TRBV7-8	TGTGCCAGCACCTCCGGAAGCTATGGCTACACCTTC	CASTSGSYGYTF
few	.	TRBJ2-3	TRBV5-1	TGCGCCAGCAGCTTGTTTAAAACAGATACGCAGTATTTT	CASSLFKTDTQYF
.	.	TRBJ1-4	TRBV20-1	TGCAGTGCGATTGTAGTAAACAATGAAAAACTGTTTTTT	CSAIVVNNEKLFF
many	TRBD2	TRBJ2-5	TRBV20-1	TGCAGTGTACTAGCGGGGGTAGATGGAGAGACCCAGTACTTC	CSVLAGVDGETQYF
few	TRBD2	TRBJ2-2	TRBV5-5	TGTGCCAGCAGCCTGTTAGCGGGAGCGGCCCCCGGGGAGCTGTTTTTT	CASSLLAGAAPGELFF
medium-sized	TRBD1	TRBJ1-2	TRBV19	TGTGCCAGTAGTATTGGGACAGGGTATGGCTACACCTTC	CASSIGTGYGYTF
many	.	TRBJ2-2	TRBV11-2	TGTGCCAGCAGCTTTACCCGACAGAACACCGGGGAGCTGTTTTTT	CASSFTRQNTGELFF
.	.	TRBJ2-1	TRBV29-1	TGCAGCGTCACGGACACGGGGCTAGGGAGCTCCTACAATGAGCAGTTCTTC	CSVTDTGLGSSYNEQFF